A single T cell receptor beta chain is shown here with its context. Its antigen is not known. These data come from a study of radiation and T cells in renal cell carcinoma. Study results and caveats: Pretreatment tumor biopsies were lacking, so baseline clonotypes are unknown. In blood, top tumor clones expanded by 2 weeks, shrinking by 4.

The protocol was immunoSEQ multiplex PCR, while the TCRdb copy is restricted to in-frame clones and leaves out a portion. The sample contains more than 150,000 clones, 80% to 90% of which appear only once. The time point is: blood 2 weeks post-SBRT. Treatment meaning: 15 Gy SBRT to primary tumor, nephrectomy 4 weeks later. The length of the CDR3 is 16 residues. V was clipped by 1 base and J by 4 bases, with 17 bases between them. In germline, CDR1 is SGHRS, CDR2 YFSETQ. The clonotype comes from a woman aged 50 to 60 with renal cell carcinoma. The V and J genes are TRBV5-1 and TRBJ1-1; D not certain. Sequenced here: blood, sampled from a patient whose treatment included radiotherapy and nephrectomy. As DNA, the CDR3 is TGCGCCAGCAGCTTGTCGCAATTGGGAGTGGGCACTGAAGCTTTCTTT. This codes for CASSLSQLGVGTEAFF.